Below, 14 T cell receptor beta chains from the same sample are listed, as sequenced in a study of T cell repertoires in cytomegalovirus infection. One entry per CDR3 protein, called by TCRdb with MiXCR from the reads. The profile shows fewer than 300,000 distinct CDR3 sequences, roughly 24% of them singletons. Sequencing was carried out using PBMCs. The origin of the receptors is a human donor in good health (CMV status not recorded). Some clones in this sample may be carry-over from other donors' samples.

This clonotype was observed a few times. This chain uses TRBV14 with TRBJ2-7; TRBD1 is a possible D gene (5 bases). This CDR3 is built from 12 residues. Trimming left V 1 base short and J 6 bases short, with 7 bases between. The germline CDR1 and CDR2 sequences are SGHDN and FVKESK. The CDR3 DNA sequence: TGTGCCAGCAGCCAAGCAGGGTCCGAGCAGTACTTC. This gives the protein CASSQAGSEQYF. The full variable domain, rest sourced from reference TRBV14 and TRBJ2-7, is EAGVTQFPSHSVIEKGQTVTLRCDPISGHDNLYWYRRVMGKEIKFLLHFVKESKQDESGMPNNRFLAERTGGTYSTLKVQPAELEDSGVYFCASSQAGSEQYFGPGTRLTVT.

The sample holds many counts of this clonotype. The genes are TRBV7-9 and TRBJ1-1; D remains ambiguous. V was shortened by 3 bases and J by 4 bases, with 6 bases between the two germline ends. Germline V gives CDR1 SEHNR, CDR2 FQNEAQ (reference sequence). This CDR3 region has 12 residues. CDR3 in DNA: TGTGCCAGCAGCTTGGGTTCCACTGAAGCTTTCTTT. It encodes CASSLGSTEAFF.

This clonotype appeared many times. The V and J genes are TRBV11-3 and TRBJ2-2, with 9 positions matching TRBD1. This CDR3 has 19 residues. V lost 0 bases, J lost 4 bases, and 12 bases stayed unmatched. The germline V gene encodes CDR1 SGHNT and CDR2 YENEEA. CDR3 nucleotide sequence: TGTGCCAGCAGCTTAGATGGACAGGGGTCGTTGTTTAGCACCGGGGAGCTGTTTTTT. Translating it yields CASSLDGQGSLFSTGELFF.

This clonotype was seen a handful of times. The rearrangement joins TRBV20-1 to TRBJ2-7, with 11 bases lining up with TRBD2. The CDR3 is made up of 15 amino acids. Looked up from germline, CDR1 is DFQATT and CDR2 is SNEGSKA (reference sequence). Trimming took 0 bases from V and 4 from J; bases not matched to a gene: 5. CDR3 in amino acids: CSARDLTSGSYEQYF. The CDR3 DNA sequence: TGCAGTGCTAGAGATCTAACTAGCGGGAGTTACGAGCAGTACTTC.

V gene TRBV5-4 combines with J gene TRBJ1-1, with D hard to call. Trimming removed 4 bases from V and 0 bases from J, with 22 bases in between. Looked up from germline, CDR1 is SGHNT and CDR2 is YYREEE (reference sequence). The CDR3 is made up of 18 amino acids. The CDR3, as DNA: TGTGCCAGCAGCCCGGGAGGGAATTGGGGTAGGGTGAACACTGAAGCTTTCTTT. This codes for CASSPGGNWGRVNTEAFF. Complete variable domain (other parts from reference TRBV5-4 and TRBJ1-1): ETGVTQSPTHLIKTRGQQVTLRCSSQSGHNTVSWYQQALGQGPQFIFQYYREEENGRGNFPPRFSGLQFPNYSSELNVNALELDDSALYLCASSPGGNWGRVNTEAFFGQGTRLTVV.

V usage is TRBV20-1 and J usage is TRBJ2-7, with TRBD1 identical over 8 bases. Germline assignment: CDR1 DFQATT and CDR2 SNEGSKA (reference sequence). The V gene end was trimmed by 6 bases and the J gene end by 7 bases; junction bases not matched to a gene: 11. The length of the CDR3 is 13 residues. The CDR3 reads CSAPRTGWREQYF. The CDR3 DNA follows: TGCAGTGCCCCTCGGACAGGGTGGAGGGAGCAGTACTTC.

This clonotype was counted a few times. The chain is built from TRBV15 and TRBJ1-1; TRBD1 agrees at 12 bases. The CDR3 is 16 amino acids. Looked up from germline, CDR1 is LNHNV and CDR2 is YYDKDF (reference sequence). J lost 11 bases, V lost 0 bases, and 10 bases had no gene match. The CDR3: CATSREYRDRGREAFF. In DNA form, the CDR3 reads TGTGCCACCAGCAGAGAATACCGGGACAGGGGGCGCGAGGCTTTCTTT. The full variable domain, completed using reference TRBV15 and TRBJ1-1, is DAMVIQNPRYQVTQFGKPVTLSCSQTLNHNVMYWYQQKSSQAPKLLFHYYDKDFNNEADTPDNFQSRRPNTSFCFLDIRSPGLGDTAMYLCATSREYRDRGREAFFGQGTRLTVV.

This clonotype was observed a few times. V usage is TRBV28 and J usage is TRBJ1-5; D might be TRBD1 (6 bases). Germline V lookup: CDR1 MDHEN, CDR2 SYDVKM. The CDR3 length is 15 residues. The V and J ends lost 8 bases and 4 bases respectively, with 18 bases between them. The CDR3 DNA sequence: TGTGCCAGCTTCAAAGGGGGGAGAGGTAATCAGCCCCAGCATTTT. Residues: CASFKGGRGNQPQHF.

Only a few counts were recorded for this clonotype. The DNA of the CDR3 is TGTGCCAGCACTAAAAGCGGGGAAGGCACAGATACGCAGTATTTT. Its translation: CASTKSGEGTDTQYF. V gene TRBV27 combines with J gene TRBJ2-3; TRBD2 matches 7 bases. V shed 7 bases and J 1 base; nucleotides not matched to a gene: 8. This CDR3 contains 15 residues. The V gene's germline CDR1 is MNHEY and CDR2 SMNVEV (reference sequence).

This clonotype came up a few times. The J gene is TRBJ1-3, the V gene TRBV7-2; possible D gene TRBD1, 5 bases. Germline V lookup: CDR1 SGHTA, CDR2 FQGNSA. Trimming left V 1 base short and J 0 bases short, with 10 bases between. CDR3 size: 16 residues. The CDR3 nucleotides read TGTGCCAGCAGCTTAGGAGGGGCCCACTCTGGAAACACCATATATTTT. Protein product: CASSLGGAHSGNTIYF.

In this sample, this clonotype turned up many times. The chain joins TRBV5-6 to TRBJ2-2; 8 bases fit TRBD1. Unmatched junction bases numbered 7, after V lost 0 bases and J lost 6 bases. This CDR3 spans 16 amino acids. CDR1 SGHDT and CDR2 YYEEEE come from the germline V gene. CDR3 protein: CASSLVRAGGPGELFF. DNA for the CDR3: TGTGCCAGCAGCTTGGTGCGGGCAGGGGGCCCCGGGGAGCTGTTTTTT.

V and J are TRBV10-2 and TRBJ2-5; 7 positions agree with TRBD2. Per the germline V gene, CDR1 is WSHSY and CDR2 is SAAADI. The CDR3 has 15 residues. With 2 bases clipped from V and 4 bases from J, the junction kept 7 bases outside the gene matches. CDR3 loop: CASSEPSSGGETQYF. For the CDR3, the DNA is TGCGCCAGCAGTGAGCCGTCTAGCGGTGGAGAGACCCAGTACTTC.

This clonotype was seen a few times. V and J are TRBV7-8 and TRBJ2-1, with a possible D match to TRBD1 (6 bases). From germline, CDR1 is SGHVS and CDR2 FQNEAQ. CDR3 length equals 15 residues. Trimming left V 6 bases short and J 0 bases short, with 12 bases between. As DNA, the CDR3 is TGTGCCAGCAGAAAGGGGGTAAACTCCTACAATGAGCAGTTCTTC. Its translation is CASRKGVNSYNEQFF.

A few counts support this clonotype. This rearrangement joins TRBV7-2 to TRBJ2-5; possible D gene TRBD2, 6 bases. Germline V gives CDR1 SGHTA, CDR2 FQGNSA. CDR3 length equals 13 residues. Deletions cut 5 bases from V and 5 bases from J, with 12 bases between. CDR3 in amino acids: CASSARDWETQYF. The CDR3 DNA follows: TGTGCCAGCAGCGCCCGGGACTGGGAGACCCAGTACTTC.